This T cell receptor beta chain was obtained from a study of shared clonotypes between healthy human individuals (dated by TCRdb to between 2020 and 2021). Concerning the study at large: Three men and two women, aged 18 to 49 years, made up the cohort. For each donor, three plates each were used for CD4 naive and CD4 memory, two plates were used for CD8 naive, and one plate was used for CD8 memory. Blood TCR repertoires of about five healthy adults were deeply sequenced to estimate repertoire size and the extent of clonotype sharing between individuals. Different laboratories and diverse techniques were used to prepare libraries and sequence TCR repertoires, to increase sequencing depth and limit assay-specific biases. Between about 0.8 and 9 billion PBMCs per donor were obtained by leukapheresis. Broader findings and caveats from the paper: The genetic and exposure-history diversity represented was limited by the small number of donors. Sampling was limited to blood, and TCR repertoires in tissue likely differ from TCR repertoires in blood. Based on pairwise subsampling, the degree of clonotype sharing among donors was expected to be affected by sequencing depth. Incomplete sequencing was indicated by rarefaction of sorted-subset datasets, despite the large sequencing depth. Estimated clonotype richness was generally larger for naive than for memory subsets. Compared with non-shared clonotypes, clonotypes shared by all four sorted-subset donors had higher generation probabilities. When four donors were compared, the shared fraction of clonotypes was approximately 5% for naive CD4, about 4% for naive CD8, more than 2% for memory CD4, and 0.4% for memory CD8.

Healthy HIV-negative adults with no recently reported acute infections or vaccinations were included as donors. All donors were Caucasian adults living in Nashville, Tennessee, USA. CD4+ T cells were enriched by magnetic negative selection, after which naive cells were positively selected on CD45RA and the negative fraction was taken as the memory subset. After blood collection by leukapheresis, PBMCs were isolated using Ficoll-Histopaque density gradient centrifugation and then cryopreserved in the vapor phase of liquid nitrogen. Analytical flow cytometry was used to check the purity and quantity of every magnetically sorted T cell population. Genomic DNA was isolated from each sorted fraction and quantified by UV absorbance on a Nanodrop 2000c. TCR CDR3 regions were amplified from genomic DNA by multiplex PCR using the deep immunoSEQ assay. Extracted genomic DNA from each cell subset was spread evenly across all wells of several immunoSEQ 96-well plates, with each plate serving as a replicate. For sorted subsets, each replicate PCR was loaded with about 0.2 ug genomic DNA, equivalent to about 30,000 T cell genomes. The purified libraries were quantified using a Qubit 3.0 fluorometer, sized with a Bioanalyzer 2100, and then quantified again using the KAPA Library Quantification kit. Every immunoSEQ 96-well plate was sequenced on a separate single-read 150-cycle Illumina NextSeq 550 flow cell. As for the original processing: Because only junctional sequences without quality scores were contained in the immunoSEQ output, filtering matching that applied to full-length reads could not be performed. Sequences were annotated with PyIR, a Python wrapper for IgBLAST v1.9, using IMGT germline references to assign V/J genes and CDR3. Any read was removed if the V/J assignment was weak (E-value above 1e-6), the CDR3 was missing, or the read contained stop codons, out-of-frame junctions, or ambiguous translated residues. V3J clonotypes were defined by identical inferred V gene, J gene, and CDR3 amino acid sequence. The percentage overlap between two repertoires was calculated by dividing the number of shared unique clonotypes by the size of the smaller repertoire. RTK rarefaction, the Chao1 estimator, and Recon v2.1 estimates of unobserved clonotypes were used to assess repertoire richness. Generation probabilities were computed with OLGA for all TCRbeta clonotypes obtained by the gDNA method from a few donors. The clones in this table, taken by TCRdb from immuneACCESS, are in-frame only. Not every clone is retained; where verified, under half of the shortfall comes from an unresolved V gene, and the cause of the rest is unknown. V, J and clone size derive from that table, while D and trimming were established from the DNA sequence. The sample table contains approximately 2.1 million clones; only one count was recorded for approximately 95% of them. Roughly 0.36% of the sample comes from the top ten.

Looking up the germline V gene yields CDR1 MNHNS and CDR2 SASEGT. Relative to germline, V is 6 bases shorter and J is 1 base shorter, with 11 bases between their ends. The CDR3 covers 14 residues, taking in both the cysteine and the phenylalanine. Only the CDR3 DNA stays, 42 bases, in frame from base 1. On this clone: Its antigen has not been determined. No much larger clone is present one base from it, and per-base qualities are unavailable. Additional DNA sequences in this sample encode the identical CDR3.

The chain is encoded by TRBV6-1 joined to TRBJ2-3; a tentative D call is TRBD1 (5 bases match). Sequenced input: naive CD4+ T cells from PBMCs. This specimen's cell subset or site label, per the study, means: CD45RA+ positively selected. The source of this sequence is a man between 18 and 29 years old in good health. Some clones in this sample may be carry-over from other donors' samples. The CDR3 region reads CASSVGARTDTQYF. The nucleotides are TGTGCCAGCAGCGTAGGGGCCCGCACAGATACGCAGTATTTT.